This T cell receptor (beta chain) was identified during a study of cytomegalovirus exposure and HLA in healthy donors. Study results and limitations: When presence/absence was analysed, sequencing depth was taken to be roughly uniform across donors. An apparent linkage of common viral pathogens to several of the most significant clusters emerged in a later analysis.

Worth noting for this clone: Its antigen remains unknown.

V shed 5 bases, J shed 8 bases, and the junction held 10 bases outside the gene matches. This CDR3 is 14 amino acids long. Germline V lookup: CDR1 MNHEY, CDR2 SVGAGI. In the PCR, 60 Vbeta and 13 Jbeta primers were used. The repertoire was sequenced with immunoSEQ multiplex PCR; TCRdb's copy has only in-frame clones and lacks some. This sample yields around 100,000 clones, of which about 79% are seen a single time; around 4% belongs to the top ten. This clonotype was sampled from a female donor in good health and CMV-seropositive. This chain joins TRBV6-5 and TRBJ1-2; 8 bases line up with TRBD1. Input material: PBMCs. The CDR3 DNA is TGTGCCAGCAGTAAACGGGACAGGTTCTACGGCTACACCTTC. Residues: CASSKRDRFYGYTF.